A selection of T cell receptor beta chains follows, all from one sample in a study of CD8+ T cells in alopecia areata. The data were produced by immunoSEQ multiplex PCR, yet TCRdb's version contains in-frame clones alone and is incomplete. This sample carries roughly 200,000 clones, around two fifths of them seen once, and the ten largest clones take 0.48%. Source: CD4+ T cells sorted from blood, taken between weeks 30 and 35, from a patient treated with tofacitinib. The receptors originated from a human donor with alopecia areata. Both conserved end residues are part of each CDR3. Fields, in order: J gene, D gene, V gene, clone size, CDR3 protein, CDR3 DNA. A D gene is named only where the DNA matches it firmly. Size is stated for part of the rows, as once, few or many counts, or as a class when the clone is expanded.

j_call: TRBJ1-1
d_call: NA
v_call: TRBV14
clone_size: NA
cdr3_aa: CASSQELDIWGGKNTEAFF
cdr3_nt: TGTGCCAGCAGCCAAGAATTGGACATTTGGGGTGGGAAGAACACTGAAGCTTTCTTT

j_call: TRBJ2-5
d_call: NA
v_call: TRBV5-6
clone_size: NA
cdr3_aa: CASSLGGPGGRTQYF
cdr3_nt: TGTGCCAGCAGCTTGGGGGGGCCAGGAGGTCGGACCCAGTACTTC

j_call: TRBJ2-5
d_call: TRBD2
v_call: TRBV4-1
clone_size: NA
cdr3_aa: CASSQGVVGLAGYQETQYF
cdr3_nt: TGCGCCAGCAGCCAAGGGGTGGTAGGACTAGCGGGTTACCAAGAGACCCAGTACTTC

j_call: TRBJ2-2
d_call: NA
v_call: TRBV30
clone_size: NA
cdr3_aa: CAWNRVTGELFF
cdr3_nt: TGTGCCTGGAACAGGGTTACCGGGGAGCTGTTTTTT

j_call: TRBJ1-1
d_call: NA
v_call: TRBV19
clone_size: few
cdr3_aa: CASSPRGSDSSEAFF
cdr3_nt: TGTGCCAGTAGCCCACGGGGGTCAGACAGCTCCGAAGCTTTCTTT

j_call: TRBJ1-2
d_call: TRBD1
v_call: TRBV9
clone_size: NA
cdr3_aa: CASSVLGQGNYGYTF
cdr3_nt: TGTGCCAGCAGCGTCCTTGGACAGGGCAACTATGGCTACACCTTC

j_call: TRBJ2-1
d_call: NA
v_call: TRBV11-2
clone_size: NA
cdr3_aa: CASSLDHFGTSAYNEQFF
cdr3_nt: TGTGCCAGCAGCTTAGATCACTTTGGGACTTCAGCCTACAATGAGCAGTTCTTC

j_call: TRBJ2-5
d_call: TRBD2
v_call: TRBV19
clone_size: once
cdr3_aa: CASSYGTSGSETQYF
cdr3_nt: TGTGCCAGTAGTTATGGGACTAGCGGATCGGAGACCCAGTACTTC

j_call: TRBJ2-7
d_call: TRBD1
v_call: TRBV14
clone_size: NA
cdr3_aa: CASSQRTGDAEQYF
cdr3_nt: TGTGCCAGCAGCCAAAGGACAGGGGACGCCGAGCAGTACTTC

j_call: TRBJ2-7
d_call: TRBD2
v_call: TRBV10-3
clone_size: NA
cdr3_aa: CAISRGGSSYEQYF
cdr3_nt: TGTGCCATCAGTCGCGGCGGGAGCTCCTACGAGCAGTACTTC

j_call: TRBJ1-5
d_call: TRBD1
v_call: TRBV27
clone_size: NA
cdr3_aa: CASSTGQIHQPQHF
cdr3_nt: TGTGCCAGCAGTACGGGACAGATCCATCAGCCCCAGCATTTT

j_call: TRBJ2-1
d_call: TRBD2
v_call: TRBV10-3
clone_size: few
cdr3_aa: CAISDRLAGDDEQFF
cdr3_nt: TGTGCCATCAGTGACCGACTAGCGGGAGATGATGAGCAGTTCTTC

j_call: TRBJ2-1
d_call: TRBD2
v_call: TRBV4-2
clone_size: few
cdr3_aa: CASSQDGVAGGYSSYNEQFF
cdr3_nt: TGTGCCAGCAGCCAAGACGGGGTAGCGGGAGGTTACAGCTCCTACAATGAGCAGTTCTTC

j_call: TRBJ2-3
d_call: NA
v_call: TRBV2
clone_size: few
cdr3_aa: CASQSKRTDTQYF
cdr3_nt: TGTGCCAGCCAGTCGAAGCGTACAGATACGCAGTATTTT

j_call: TRBJ2-3
d_call: TRBD2
v_call: TRBV29-1
clone_size: NA
cdr3_aa: CSVKAGVWTDTQYF
cdr3_nt: TGCAGCGTTAAAGCGGGAGTATGGACAGATACGCAGTATTTT

j_call: TRBJ2-7
d_call: TRBD1
v_call: TRBV13
clone_size: few
cdr3_aa: CASSPRDSSYEQYF
cdr3_nt: TGTGCCAGCAGCCCCCGGGACAGCTCCTACGAGCAGTACTTC

j_call: TRBJ1-2
d_call: TRBD1
v_call: TRBV10-3
clone_size: few
cdr3_aa: CAIRVGQGLYGYTF
cdr3_nt: TGTGCCATCAGGGTGGGACAGGGACTATATGGCTACACCTTC

j_call: TRBJ1-2
d_call: NA
v_call: TRBV19
clone_size: few
cdr3_aa: CASSANPGQSHGYTF
cdr3_nt: TGTGCCAGTAGCGCCAATCCAGGACAGAGCCATGGCTACACCTTC

j_call: TRBJ1-2
d_call: NA
v_call: TRBV18
clone_size: few
cdr3_aa: CASSPSSTNYGYTF
cdr3_nt: TGTGCCAGCTCCCCCTCAAGTACTAACTATGGCTACACCTTC

j_call: TRBJ1-2
d_call: NA
v_call: TRBV14
clone_size: NA
cdr3_aa: CASSQDIKAYGYTF
cdr3_nt: TGTGCCAGCAGCCAGGACATCAAGGCGTATGGCTACACCTTC

j_call: TRBJ1-1
d_call: NA
v_call: TRBV19
clone_size: NA
cdr3_aa: CASREGNTEAFF
cdr3_nt: TGTGCCAGTAGGGAGGGGAACACTGAAGCTTTCTTT

j_call: TRBJ1-2
d_call: NA
v_call: TRBV7-3
clone_size: NA
cdr3_aa: CASSPRGTTCYGYTF
cdr3_nt: TGTGCCAGCAGCCCCCGAGGCACAACTTGCTATGGCTACACCTTC

j_call: TRBJ2-7
d_call: NA
v_call: TRBV6-6
clone_size: NA
cdr3_aa: CASRNTVLHF
cdr3_nt: TGTGCCAGCAGGAACACCGTTCTACACTTC

j_call: TRBJ2-5
d_call: NA
v_call: TRBV6-1
clone_size: NA
cdr3_aa: CASVVSRGETQYF
cdr3_nt: TGTGCCAGCGTAGTTTCTAGGGGAGAGACCCAGTACTTC

j_call: TRBJ2-7
d_call: NA
v_call: TRBV5-1
clone_size: NA
cdr3_aa: CASSLSATYEQYF
cdr3_nt: TGCGCCAGCAGCTTGTCTGCGACCTACGAGCAGTACTTC

j_call: TRBJ2-1
d_call: TRBD2
v_call: TRBV11-1
clone_size: few
cdr3_aa: CATSGLAGGSSYNEQFF
cdr3_nt: TGTGCCACCTCGGGACTAGCGGGGGGAAGCTCCTACAATGAGCAGTTCTTC

j_call: TRBJ2-1
d_call: NA
v_call: TRBV20-1
clone_size: NA
cdr3_aa: CSAEVGEQFF
cdr3_nt: TGCAGTGCTGAGGTTGGAGAGCAGTTCTTC

j_call: TRBJ2-1
d_call: TRBD1
v_call: TRBV5-1
clone_size: few
cdr3_aa: CASSSGQGGPEQFF
cdr3_nt: TGCGCCAGCAGCTCCGGACAGGGCGGTCCTGAGCAGTTCTTC

j_call: TRBJ2-3
d_call: TRBD1
v_call: TRBV5-1
clone_size: few
cdr3_aa: CASSIGTGGRADTQYF
cdr3_nt: TGCGCCAGCAGCATCGGGACAGGGGGCCGCGCAGATACGCAGTATTTT

j_call: TRBJ2-4
d_call: TRBD1
v_call: TRBV19
clone_size: few
cdr3_aa: CASSRTGSENIQYF
cdr3_nt: TGTGCCAGTAGTAGGACAGGGAGCGAAAACATTCAGTACTTC

j_call: TRBJ2-7
d_call: NA
v_call: TRBV30
clone_size: NA
cdr3_aa: CAWRGLKTPYEQYF
cdr3_nt: TGTGCCTGGAGGGGGCTAAAGACCCCCTACGAGCAGTACTTC

j_call: TRBJ1-2
d_call: NA
v_call: TRBV30
clone_size: once
cdr3_aa: CAWNLASGYGYTF
cdr3_nt: TGTGCCTGGAACCTCGCTAGTGGCTATGGCTACACCTTC

j_call: TRBJ1-2
d_call: TRBD1
v_call: TRBV6-5
clone_size: NA
cdr3_aa: CASSYGQGRGYGYTF
cdr3_nt: TGTGCCAGCAGTTACGGACAGGGCAGGGGCTATGGCTACACCTTC

j_call: TRBJ1-2
d_call: TRBD1
v_call: TRBV19
clone_size: few
cdr3_aa: CASREPGQGNYGYTF
cdr3_nt: TGTGCCAGTAGGGAACCGGGACAGGGGAACTATGGCTACACCTTC

j_call: TRBJ2-3
d_call: NA
v_call: TRBV18
clone_size: NA
cdr3_aa: CASSPLGPDTQYF
cdr3_nt: TGTGCCAGCTCACCACTCGGACCAGATACGCAGTATTTT

j_call: TRBJ2-4
d_call: NA
v_call: TRBV5-5
clone_size: NA
cdr3_aa: CASSLQLAKNIQYF
cdr3_nt: TGTGCCAGCAGCTTGCAGTTGGCCAAAAACATTCAGTACTTC

j_call: TRBJ1-5
d_call: NA
v_call: TRBV30
clone_size: few
cdr3_aa: CAWSGTPYQPQHF
cdr3_nt: TGTGCCTGGAGCGGGACACCTTATCAGCCCCAGCATTTT

j_call: TRBJ2-1
d_call: NA
v_call: TRBV2
clone_size: NA
cdr3_aa: CASSRALGSEQFF
cdr3_nt: TGTGCCAGCAGCAGAGCACTAGGATCTGAGCAGTTCTTC

j_call: TRBJ2-5
d_call: NA
v_call: TRBV29-1
clone_size: NA
cdr3_aa: CSVVIVQETQYF
cdr3_nt: TGCAGCGTTGTAATAGTTCAAGAGACCCAGTACTTC

j_call: TRBJ1-5
d_call: NA
v_call: TRBV30
clone_size: few
cdr3_aa: CAWSGVQGNQPQHF
cdr3_nt: TGTGCCTGGAGTGGTGTGCAGGGGAATCAGCCCCAGCATTTT

j_call: TRBJ1-2
d_call: TRBD1
v_call: TRBV29-1
clone_size: few
cdr3_aa: CSVTMNRDRGGYTF
cdr3_nt: TGCAGCGTGACGATGAATCGGGACAGGGGCGGCTACACCTTC

j_call: TRBJ1-2
d_call: NA
v_call: TRBV6-6
clone_size: few
cdr3_aa: CASSYTGSYGYTF
cdr3_nt: TGTGCCAGCAGTTACACAGGGTCCTATGGCTACACCTTC

j_call: TRBJ1-2
d_call: NA
v_call: TRBV29-1
clone_size: few
cdr3_aa: CSVEGQVLYGYTF
cdr3_nt: TGCAGCGTTGAAGGTCAGGTCCTCTATGGCTACACCTTC

j_call: TRBJ2-5
d_call: NA
v_call: TRBV2
clone_size: NA
cdr3_aa: CASSLPGVLRETQYF
cdr3_nt: TGTGCCAGCAGTCTTCCGGGGGTGCTTCGGGAGACCCAGTACTTC

j_call: TRBJ2-7
d_call: NA
v_call: TRBV6-6
clone_size: NA
cdr3_aa: CASLRREVVF
cdr3_nt: TGTGCCAGCCTTCGCCGGGAAGTTGTTTTC

j_call: TRBJ2-7
d_call: NA
v_call: TRBV5-1
clone_size: NA
cdr3_aa: CASSFPDSPTYEQYF
cdr3_nt: TGCGCCAGCAGCTTCCCAGACAGTCCAACCTACGAGCAGTACTTC

j_call: TRBJ1-5
d_call: NA
v_call: TRBV5-1
clone_size: NA
cdr3_aa: CASSLVGDGQPQHF
cdr3_nt: TGCGCCAGCAGCTTGGTGGGGGACGGTCAGCCCCAGCATTTT

j_call: TRBJ2-1
d_call: NA
v_call: TRBV7-8
clone_size: NA
cdr3_aa: CASSVTRAPYNEQFF
cdr3_nt: TGTGCCAGCAGCGTGACAAGAGCCCCCTACAATGAGCAGTTCTTC

j_call: TRBJ1-2
d_call: NA
v_call: TRBV12-2
clone_size: NA
cdr3_aa: CASRPPTGTHYGYTF
cdr3_nt: TGTGCAAGTCGCCCTCCGACAGGGACGCACTATGGCTACACCTTC